A selection of T cell receptor beta chains follows, all from one sample in a study of T cell responses to AZD1222 COVID-19 vaccine. Generated by immunoSEQ multiplex PCR, the TCRdb table keeps only in-frame clones and is missing some. Of 150,000 to 200,000 clones in the sample, roughly 92% are singletons; the top ten hold over 1%. The starting material was peripheral blood, obtained on day 0 of AZD1222 vaccination. Source of these receptors: an adult in good health. CDR3s include the opening cysteine and the closing phenylalanine or tryptophan. A D gene is named only where the DNA matches it firmly. Clone size, where shown, is once, few, many, or a class for clones that have expanded.

v_call	j_call	clone_size	d_call	cdr3_nt	cdr3_aa
TRBV19	TRBJ1-2	once	-	TGTGCCAGTAGTGGCCAGACGAGGGCGGGTGGCTACACCTTC	CASSGQTRAGGYTF
TRBV19	TRBJ1-3	-	-	TGTGCCAGTAGTATTGGGGGGACGGGATACGGAAACACCATATATTTT	CASSIGGTGYGNTIYF
TRBV3-1/TRBV3-2	TRBJ1-5	-	-	TGTGCCAGCAGCCAAGGGGGATGGGGCAATCAGCCCCAGCATTTT	CASSQGGWGNQPQHF
TRBV3-1/TRBV3-2	TRBJ1-1	-	TRBD1	TGTGCCAGCAGCCTGGGACAGGGGGCGCCGTCTTTCTTT	CASSLGQGAPSFF
TRBV9	TRBJ1-1	once	TRBD1	TGTGCCAGCAGCGCAGGGACAGGCACTGAAGCTTTCTTT	CASSAGTGTEAFF
TRBV12-3/TRBV12-4	TRBJ1-2	-	-	TGTGCCAGCAGTTTAGGCCCCCGGTGCACCTTC	CASSLGPRCTF
TRBV2	TRBJ2-5	-	-	TGTGCCAGCAGTGTTATCCGGGAGACCCAGTACTTC	CASSVIRETQYF
TRBV5-6	TRBJ2-1	-	TRBD1	TGTGCCAGCAGCGACCGGGACAGCCCATACAATGAGCAGTTCTTC	CASSDRDSPYNEQFF
TRBV12-3/TRBV12-4	TRBJ2-7	-	TRBD1	TGTGCCAGCAGTATCAGACAGGGGTACGAGCAGTACTTC	CASSIRQGYEQYF
TRBV5-4	TRBJ1-2	-	-	TGTGCCAGCAGCTGGGAGAAAACTAACTATGGCTACACCTTC	CASSWEKTNYGYTF
TRBV15	TRBJ1-1	-	-	TGTGCCACCAGCAGGACGGACGGAGGAGGCACTGAAGCTTTCTTT	CATSRTDGGGTEAFF
TRBV7-9	TRBJ1-2	-	TRBD1	TGTGCCAGCAGCTCCGCGGGACAGAACTATGGCTACACCTTC	CASSSAGQNYGYTF
TRBV13	TRBJ2-2	-	-	TGTGCCAGCAGCCGAACGACCAATACCCGGGAGCTGTTTTTT	CASSRTTNTRELFF
TRBV7-2	TRBJ2-1	-	-	TGTGCCAGCAGCTTAGCTCCGGGGCGCTACAATGAGCAGTTCTTC	CASSLAPGRYNEQFF
TRBV7-9	TRBJ2-3	-	TRBD2	TGTGCCAGCAGCTCGACAGCGGGGCGCACAGATACGCAGTATTTT	CASSSTAGRTDTQYF
TRBV7-8	TRBJ2-7	-	-	TGTGCCAGCAGCAAAGGACAGACCTACGAGCAGTACTTC	CASSKGQTYEQYF
TRBV10-3	TRBJ2-1	-	-	TGTGCCATCAGTGAATTTTGGGCTGCGGGGATCCCGAATGAGCAGTTCTTC	CAISEFWAAGIPNEQFF
TRBV3-1/TRBV3-2	TRBJ2-2	-	-	TGTGCCAGCAGCCTTAAACAGGGACGGAACACCGGGGAGCTGTTTTTT	CASSLKQGRNTGELFF
TRBV7-7	TRBJ2-3	once	TRBD1	TGTGCCAGCAGCCGGGGACAGAACACAGATACGCAGTATTTT	CASSRGQNTDTQYF
TRBV5-4	TRBJ1-1	-	-	TGTGCCAGCAGCTGGGGCACTGAAGCTTTCTTT	CASSWGTEAFF
TRBV24-1	TRBJ2-3	-	-	TGTGCCACCAGTGATGCAGGGAGTACAGATACGCAGTATTTT	CATSDAGSTDTQYF
TRBV10-3	TRBJ2-6	once	TRBD1	TGTGCCATCAGTGAGGTAGGGACAGGGGAGTTTGGGGCCAACGTCCTGACTTTC	CAISEVGTGEFGANVLTF
TRBV3-1/TRBV3-2	TRBJ1-2	-	-	TGTGCCAGCAGCCAAGAGGTCCGGACAGACTATGGCTACACCTTC	CASSQEVRTDYGYTF
TRBV11-3	TRBJ2-1	-	-	TGTGCCAGCAGCCCCGAGGCCGGCAATGAGCAGTTCTTC	CASSPEAGNEQFF
TRBV6-6	TRBJ1-1	-	TRBD1	TGTGCCAGCAGCCTACGACAGGGAGTGGGACGTGATGAAGCTTTCTTT	CASSLRQGVGRDEAFF
TRBV5-4	TRBJ1-1	-	-	TGTGCCAGCAGCCCTCTCAGGGCAAGCGGGAACACTGAAGCTTTCTTT	CASSPLRASGNTEAFF
TRBV7-2	TRBJ2-6	-	-	TGTGCCAGCAGCTTCGGACCAGGGGCCAACGTCCTGACTTTC	CASSFGPGANVLTF
TRBV7-6	TRBJ2-3	-	-	TGTGCCAGCAGCTTAAGAATTTTAGGCACAGATACGCAGTATTTT	CASSLRILGTDTQYF
TRBV19	TRBJ1-1	-	-	TGTGCCAGTAACGAGTTGAACACTGAAGCTTTCTTT	CASNELNTEAFF
TRBV4-3	TRBJ1-3	-	TRBD1	TGCGCCAGCAGCCCCACCCTTCAGGGGGCGGTGGGAAACACCATATATTTT	CASSPTLQGAVGNTIYF
TRBV6-5	TRBJ2-1	-	TRBD2	TGTGCCAGCAGTTCCGGCGGGGGGGGTTTGGATGAGCAGTTCTTC	CASSSGGGGLDEQFF
TRBV13	TRBJ1-2	few	-	TGTGCCAGCAGCTTATCGTCCAGGGTGAGTGGCTACACCTTC	CASSLSSRVSGYTF
TRBV5-1	TRBJ2-7	-	TRBD1	TGCGCCAGCAGCTTGTTAGGGACAGAATACTACGAGCAGTACTTC	CASSLLGTEYYEQYF
TRBV5-1	TRBJ1-2	-	-	TGCGCCAGCAGCTTGTCAGGGGCGCCCATCTATGGCTACACCTTC	CASSLSGAPIYGYTF
TRBV5-1	TRBJ1-4	-	-	TGCGCCAGCAGTACAGCCACTACAGGGATCGGTGAAAAACTGTTTTTT	CASSTATTGIGEKLFF
TRBV7-2	TRBJ1-2	-	-	TGTGCCAGCAGCTTAGCGATGGCGGGGGGAGGTGGCTACACCTTC	CASSLAMAGGGGYTF
TRBV14	TRBJ2-3	-	-	TGTGCCAGCAGCCAAGATTATCTGGGGCCAGATACGCAGTATTTT	CASSQDYLGPDTQYF